This is a list of T cell receptor beta chains from one sample in a study of radiotherapy plus CTLA-4 blockade in lung cancer. This table comes from immunoSEQ multiplex PCR, and its TCRdb copy is limited to in-frame clones, with some not included. The sample has around 99,000 clones; around 90% are singletons. The source material was peripheral blood, sampled from a patient treated with radiotherapy plus ipilimumab. The receptors were sampled from a human donor with non-small cell lung cancer that progressed on radiotherapy plus ipilimumab. CDR3s include the opening cysteine and the closing phenylalanine or tryptophan. A D gene is named only where the DNA matches it firmly. Size values are once, few and many counts, or a class for expanded clones, and some rows have none.

v_gene,abundance,j_gene,d_gene,CDR3aa,CDR3nt
TRBV2,.,TRBJ2-1,.,CASSEETVGKQFF,TGTGCCAGCAGTGAGGAGACCGTCGGGAAGCAGTTCTTC
TRBV6-1,.,TRBJ1-1,.,CASSATYQNTEAFF,TGTGCCAGCAGTGCTACATACCAGAACACTGAAGCTTTCTTT
TRBV4-2,.,TRBJ2-1,TRBD2,CASSQLTSGTYNEQFF,TGTGCCAGCAGCCAACTTACTAGCGGGACCTACAATGAGCAGTTCTTC
TRBV7-9,.,TRBJ1-4,TRBD1,CASSRGQGQYEKLFF,TGTGCCAGCAGCCGGGGACAGGGGCAATATGAAAAACTGTTTTTT
TRBV27,.,TRBJ2-7,.,CASSPVPFSRYEQYF,TGTGCCAGCAGTCCGGTCCCATTCTCGCGGTACGAGCAGTACTTC
TRBV4-2,.,TRBJ2-1,.,CASSQDRAYNEQFF,TGTGCCAGCAGCCAAGATCGGGCTTACAATGAGCAGTTCTTC
TRBV18,.,TRBJ2-3,TRBD2,CASSPTGLAGATDTQYF,TGTGCCAGCTCACCGACAGGGCTAGCGGGAGCCACAGATACGCAGTATTTT
TRBV5-1,few,TRBJ1-3,TRBD1,CASSDRGFGNTIYF,TGCGCCAGCAGCGACAGGGGGTTCGGAAACACCATATATTTT
TRBV5-4,.,TRBJ2-7,.,CASSPELGGEQYF,TGTGCCAGCAGTCCCGAACTCGGGGGCGAGCAGTACTTC
TRBV11-2,.,TRBJ1-2,TRBD1,CASSVKGQGYGYTF,TGTGCCAGCAGCGTCAAGGGACAGGGCTATGGCTACACCTTC
TRBV7-9,.,TRBJ1-1,.,CAGGTGLNTEAFF,TGTGCCGGTGGAACAGGGCTGAACACTGAAGCTTTCTTT
TRBV30,.,TRBJ2-1,TRBD1,CAWSRGQGGNEQFF,TGTGCCTGGAGTAGGGGACAGGGGGGCAATGAGCAGTTCTTC
TRBV2,.,TRBJ2-5,.,CASSERLAEETQYF,TGTGCCAGCAGTGAGAGGCTAGCCGAGGAGACCCAGTACTTC
TRBV7-9,.,TRBJ2-7,.,CASGVELAEHGEQYF,TGTGCCAGCGGGGTAGAATTAGCGGAGCATGGCGAGCAGTACTTC
TRBV30,.,TRBJ2-1,.,CAWRTDNYNEQFF,TGTGCCTGGCGGACAGATAACTACAATGAGCAGTTCTTC
TRBV7-8,.,TRBJ2-2,TRBD2,CASSPRSGGGTGELFF,TGTGCCAGCAGCCCGCGATCGGGGGGGGGCACCGGGGAGCTGTTTTTT
TRBV4-1,.,TRBJ2-5,.,CASSLDQETQYF,TGCGCCAGCAGTCTAGATCAAGAGACCCAGTACTTC
TRBV18,.,TRBJ2-3,TRBD2,CASSPGTSGSADTQYF,TGTGCCAGCTCACCGGGGACTAGCGGGAGCGCGGATACGCAGTATTTT